The present entry profiles one T cell receptor beta chain with its context. Antigen specificity is unknown. CDR1 and CDR2 from the germline V gene are SGHTA and FQGNSA. The CDR3 consists of 15 residues. V gave up 1 base and J gave up 14 bases; unmatched junction bases: 9. The donors were adults (healthy and HIV-negative) with no recent acute infections or vaccinations. These data come from a study of shared clonotypes between healthy human individuals. Study outcomes and limitations: All-four-donor shared clonotypes had higher generation probabilities than non-shared clonotypes did. Generally, estimated richness proved larger in naive subsets than it did in memory subsets.

Repertoires were generated with immunoSEQ multiplex PCR, while TCRdb's copy carries only in-frame clones and drops some. Of millions of clones in the sample, approximately 93% were seen once. Specimen: naive CD4+ T cells from PBMCs. The subset is: CD45RA+ positively selected. This TCR came from a man younger than 35 in good health. Some clones in this sample may be carry-over from other donors' samples. The chain recombines TRBV7-2 with TRBJ1-4, with TRBD1 matching over 11 bases. The CDR3: CASSLVGQGVGELFF. In nucleotides, the CDR3 is TGTGCCAGCAGCTTAGTGGGACAGGGGGTAGGCGAGCTGTTTTTT.